Listed below are T cell receptor beta chains from one sample, sequenced in a study of cytomegalovirus exposure and HLA in healthy donors. TCRdb keeps only in-frame clones here, not all; method: immunoSEQ multiplex PCR. Of about 130,000 clones in the sample, around 80% were seen once. Sequencing input: PBMCs. The receptors stem from a man aged 30 to 45 in good health and CMV-seronegative. CDR3s include the opening cysteine and the closing phenylalanine or tryptophan. Fields, in order: CDR3 length, J gene, D gene, clone size, V gene, CDR3 DNA, CDR3 protein. D genes are given only for firm matches. A row's size may be missing; if present it is once, few, many or a size class.

length: 15
J: TRBJ1-5
D: -
size: -
V: TRBV27
DNA: TGTGCCAGCTCCTGGGGGGGGGCGAGCAATCAGCCCCAGCATTTT
CDR3: CASSWGGASNQPQHF

length: 16
J: TRBJ1-4
D: -
size: few
V: TRBV28
DNA: TGTGCCAGCACCCCAGGTCAGGTCGCGGGAGGTGAAAAACTGTTTTTT
CDR3: CASTPGQVAGGEKLFF

length: 13
J: TRBJ1-3
D: -
size: -
V: TRBV2
DNA: TGTGCCAGCAGGGATGGAGGGCTAAACACCATATATTTT
CDR3: CASRDGGLNTIYF

length: 12
J: TRBJ2-7
D: -
size: -
V: TRBV29-1
DNA: TGCAGCGTAGAAGCCAGGACAGACGAGCAGTACTTC
CDR3: CSVEARTDEQYF

length: 13
J: TRBJ1-2
D: -
size: once
V: TRBV14
DNA: TGTGCCAGCAGCCAACGGGTCGGGGATGGCTACACCTTC
CDR3: CASSQRVGDGYTF

length: 14
J: TRBJ1-1
D: TRBD1
size: -
V: TRBV28
DNA: TGTGCCAGCAGGGAACAGGGGGTCAACACTGAAGCTTTCTTT
CDR3: CASREQGVNTEAFF

length: 16
J: TRBJ2-3
D: -
size: -
V: TRBV4-3
DNA: TGCGCCAGCAGCCAAACCGGAGGGGTAAACACAGATACGCAGTATTTT
CDR3: CASSQTGGVNTDTQYF

length: 15
J: TRBJ2-7
D: -
size: -
V: TRBV9
DNA: TGTGCCAGCAGCGTAGGTATGGGCTCTAACTACGAGCAGTACTTC
CDR3: CASSVGMGSNYEQYF

length: 14
J: TRBJ2-7
D: TRBD1
size: -
V: TRBV6-1
DNA: TGTGCCAGCACGAAACGGGACAGGGAGGACGAGCAGTACTTC
CDR3: CASTKRDREDEQYF

length: 15
J: TRBJ2-7
D: -
size: -
V: TRBV4-1
DNA: TGCGCCAGCAGCCAAGCCCTAGCGAAAACCTACGAGCAGTACTTC
CDR3: CASSQALAKTYEQYF

length: 15
J: TRBJ1-6
D: -
size: -
V: TRBV4-2
DNA: TGTGCCAGCAGCCCAACGGAGGGGAGGAATTCACCCCTCCACTTT
CDR3: CASSPTEGRNSPLHF

length: 15
J: TRBJ2-7
D: TRBD1
size: -
V: TRBV15
DNA: TGTGCCACCAGCAGAGTTGGGACAGGGTCCTACGAGCAGTACTTC
CDR3: CATSRVGTGSYEQYF

length: 15
J: TRBJ2-2
D: -
size: -
V: TRBV2
DNA: TGTGCCAGCAGTGGATCGGGGATTTACACCGGGGAGCTGTTTTTT
CDR3: CASSGSGIYTGELFF

length: 13
J: TRBJ2-1
D: -
size: -
V: TRBV30
DNA: TGTGCCTGGAGGGATAGCCCCTACAATGAGCAGTTCTTC
CDR3: CAWRDSPYNEQFF

length: 11
J: TRBJ2-7
D: -
size: -
V: TRBV2
DNA: TGTGCCAGCTCACGGGTCTACGAGCAGTACTTC
CDR3: CASSRVYEQYF

length: 14
J: TRBJ2-1
D: TRBD1
size: -
V: TRBV29-1
DNA: TGCAGCGTTGAAACGGGACAGCCCTACAATGAGCAGTTCTTC
CDR3: CSVETGQPYNEQFF

length: 13
J: TRBJ1-1
D: -
size: -
V: TRBV18
DNA: TGTGCCAGCTCGGGACTGGAAAACACTGAAGCTTTCTTT
CDR3: CASSGLENTEAFF

length: 14
J: TRBJ1-2
D: -
size: -
V: TRBV5-5
DNA: TGTGCCAGCAGCTTTTCGGGGAGGGATGGTGGCTACACCTTC
CDR3: CASSFSGRDGGYTF

length: 15
J: TRBJ2-7
D: TRBD1
size: -
V: TRBV6-5
DNA: TGTGCCAGCAGTTACGACCGGACAGGTTTCTACGAGCAGTACTTC
CDR3: CASSYDRTGFYEQYF

length: 13
J: TRBJ2-2
D: -
size: -
V: TRBV6-6
DNA: TGTGCCAGCAGAGACACGAACACCGGGGAGCTGTTTTTT
CDR3: CASRDTNTGELFF

length: 16
J: TRBJ2-2
D: TRBD2
size: once
V: TRBV7-3
DNA: TGTGCCAGCAGCTTAACTAGCGGGAGGGCCTTCGGGGAGCTGTTTTTT
CDR3: CASSLTSGRAFGELFF

length: 14
J: TRBJ1-2
D: -
size: -
V: TRBV6-6
DNA: TGTGCCAGCAGATACGACAGGATAGGCTATGGCTACACCTTC
CDR3: CASRYDRIGYGYTF

length: 15
J: TRBJ1-1
D: -
size: -
V: TRBV10-3
DNA: TGTGCCATCAAGAAGTCCGGGGTCATGAACACTGAAGCTTTCTTT
CDR3: CAIKKSGVMNTEAFF

length: 11
J: TRBJ2-1
D: -
size: -
V: TRBV2
DNA: TGTGCCAGCAGTGAGGGGCAGGCTCAGTTCTTC
CDR3: CASSEGQAQFF

length: 14
J: TRBJ2-7
D: TRBD1
size: -
V: TRBV18
DNA: TGTGCCAGCTCACCTGGACAGGGAACCTACGAGCAGTACTTC
CDR3: CASSPGQGTYEQYF

length: 18
J: TRBJ2-1
D: -
size: -
V: TRBV5-6
DNA: TGTGCCAGCAGCCTAGTGCCCCTACAATTCAGCTCCTACAATGAGCAGTTCTTC
CDR3: CASSLVPLQFSSYNEQFF

length: 17
J: TRBJ2-3
D: TRBD2
size: few
V: TRBV18
DNA: TGTGCCAGCTCACCGGGACTAGCGGCACCCCTGGGAGATACGCAGTATTTT
CDR3: CASSPGLAAPLGDTQYF

length: 14
J: TRBJ2-6
D: -
size: -
V: TRBV19
DNA: TGTGCCAGTAGTTTACGGGGTGGGGCCAACGTCCTGACTTTC
CDR3: CASSLRGGANVLTF

length: 14
J: TRBJ2-7
D: -
size: -
V: TRBV4-1
DNA: TGCGCCAGCAGCAGGTTGCCAGGGTTGGGGGAGCAGTACTTC
CDR3: CASSRLPGLGEQYF

length: 15
J: TRBJ2-7
D: TRBD1
size: -
V: TRBV10-3
DNA: TGTGCCATCAGTGAGTCCGGGACAGGGCCCTACGAGCAGTACTTC
CDR3: CAISESGTGPYEQYF

length: 15
J: TRBJ2-7
D: -
size: -
V: TRBV18
DNA: TGTGCCAGCTCCCAAGGGGGACCCCTTTTTGGCGAGCAGTACTTC
CDR3: CASSQGGPLFGEQYF

length: 14
J: TRBJ1-5
D: -
size: -
V: TRBV2
DNA: TGTGCCAGCAGAGACTGGTATAGCAATCAGCCCCAGCATTTT
CDR3: CASRDWYSNQPQHF

length: 14
J: TRBJ1-3
D: -
size: -
V: TRBV5-1
DNA: TGCGCCAGCAGCTCCGGGTCCTCTGGAAACACCATATATTTT
CDR3: CASSSGSSGNTIYF

length: 14
J: TRBJ2-7
D: -
size: -
V: TRBV15
DNA: TGTGCCACCAGCAGAGAGGCGGGAAGCTACGAGCAGTACTTC
CDR3: CATSREAGSYEQYF

length: 14
J: TRBJ1-4
D: -
size: -
V: TRBV19
DNA: TGTGCCAGTAGTATCTCGGGTGTGAGCGAAAAACTGTTTTTT
CDR3: CASSISGVSEKLFF

length: 15
J: TRBJ2-7
D: -
size: -
V: TRBV4-1
DNA: TGCGCCAGCAGCCAGGCCGGACAGTCGCTCTACGAGCAGTACTTC
CDR3: CASSQAGQSLYEQYF

length: 15
J: TRBJ2-7
D: TRBD1
size: -
V: TRBV5-4
DNA: TGTGCCAGCAGCCGAGGACAGGTTACATCCTACGAGCAGTACTTC
CDR3: CASSRGQVTSYEQYF

length: 16
J: TRBJ2-1
D: -
size: -
V: TRBV7-9
DNA: TGTGCCAGCAGCTCCATTCTTGCGGGATTTGGCAATGAGCAGTTCTTC
CDR3: CASSSILAGFGNEQFF

length: 14
J: TRBJ2-1
D: -
size: -
V: TRBV29-1
DNA: TGCAGCGTTGTGGGCCTCAGCTCCTACAATGAGCAGTTCTTC
CDR3: CSVVGLSSYNEQFF

length: 15
J: TRBJ1-3
D: -
size: -
V: TRBV6-5
DNA: TGTGCCAGCAGTTACGGCCCCCAGTCTGGAAACACCATATATTTT
CDR3: CASSYGPQSGNTIYF

length: 16
J: TRBJ1-5
D: -
size: few
V: TRBV7-2
DNA: TGTGCCAGCAGCTTAGCTCCCAGGGGAAACAATCAGCCCCAGCATTTT
CDR3: CASSLAPRGNNQPQHF

length: 16
J: TRBJ2-7
D: TRBD2
size: -
V: TRBV7-9
DNA: TGTGCCAGCAGCTTAAATCGGGGGGAGAACTCCTACGAGCAGTACTTC
CDR3: CASSLNRGENSYEQYF

length: 13
J: TRBJ2-7
D: -
size: -
V: TRBV28
DNA: TGTGCCAGCAGTTTATCGAGCTCCTACGAGCAGTACTTC
CDR3: CASSLSSSYEQYF

length: 16
J: TRBJ1-1
D: TRBD1
size: -
V: TRBV5-1
DNA: TGCGCCAGCAGCTTGGTAGGGACAGGGTTGAACACTGAAGCTTTCTTT
CDR3: CASSLVGTGLNTEAFF

length: 15
J: TRBJ2-7
D: -
size: -
V: TRBV6-5
DNA: TGTGCCAGCAGTTATAGCCTGGAAGGTTCCTACGAGCAGTACTTC
CDR3: CASSYSLEGSYEQYF

length: 15
J: TRBJ2-1
D: TRBD2
size: few
V: TRBV4-3
DNA: TGCGCCAGCAGCCGGGGAGGGTACGACGCCAATGAGCAGTTCTTC
CDR3: CASSRGGYDANEQFF

length: 17
J: TRBJ2-2
D: -
size: -
V: TRBV2
DNA: TGTGCCAGCAGCCCGAGGGGACACATACAGAACACCGGGGAGCTGTTTTTT
CDR3: CASSPRGHIQNTGELFF

length: 18
J: TRBJ1-2
D: TRBD1
size: -
V: TRBV4-2
DNA: TGTGCCAGCAGCCATCTCTCGGGACAGGGGGTGAGATGGTATGGCTACACCTTC
CDR3: CASSHLSGQGVRWYGYTF

length: 14
J: TRBJ2-7
D: -
size: -
V: TRBV7-2
DNA: TGTGCCAGCAGCTTAGGGGGGGGCGCGTACGAGCAGTACTTC
CDR3: CASSLGGGAYEQYF

length: 12
J: TRBJ1-1
D: -
size: -
V: TRBV5-4
DNA: TGTGCCAGCAGCCTTGGAGGTCAGAAAGCTTTCTTT
CDR3: CASSLGGQKAFF

length: 16
J: TRBJ1-4
D: TRBD1
size: -
V: TRBV5-1
DNA: TGCGCCAGCAGCCTACAGGGGGCGGGAGCTAATGAAAAACTGTTTTTT
CDR3: CASSLQGAGANEKLFF

length: 15
J: TRBJ2-3
D: TRBD2
size: -
V: TRBV5-6
DNA: TGTGCCAGCAGCAGAGCGGGGAGAAGCACAGATACGCAGTATTTT
CDR3: CASSRAGRSTDTQYF